The clone carrying this T cell receptor beta chain has a single count. TCRdb's table, derived via immunoSEQ multiplex PCR, lists solely in-frame clones and lacks some. Of under 35,000 clones listed, roughly 87% are singletons. This sample is part of a study of multiple sclerosis patients with progressive multifocal leukoencephalopathy. Time point specified: time of PML onset. Germline values: CDR1 SGHTA, CDR2 FQGNSA. The CDR3 consists of 14 residues. V dropped 5 bases and J dropped 7 bases, with 15 bases sitting between them. This clonotype originated in a woman in her forties with progressive multifocal leukoencephalopathy. Material: PBMCs, obtained from a patient treated with natalizumab. This chain connects TRBV7-2 to TRBJ1-5; D is ambiguous. The CDR3 spells CASSLEGPLQPQHF. CDR3 DNA: TGTGCCAGCAGCCTAGAAGGCCCTCTGCAGCCCCAGCATTTT.